This T cell receptor beta chain emerged from a study of blood T cell repertoires in COVID-19. The wider study: PBMCs, B-cell-depleted T cells, or T cells provided the cDNA or gDNA that made up the material.

In germline, CDR1 is SQVTM, CDR2 ANQGSEA. V lost 5 bases, J lost 5 bases, and 10 bases lay in between. This CDR3 spans 12 amino acids. This clone was observed at least ten times. Clones were sequenced by immunoSEQ multiplex PCR, and TCRdb holds only the in-frame ones, with some missing. This sample has just over 300,000 clones, with about nine tenths found just once. Living in 24 US areas, the participants were between roughly 18 and 89 years of age. Participants had their cohort set by participant-reported clinical history. This clonotype was sampled from a man under 40 who had recovered from COVID-19. Specimen: PBMCs or T cells enriched from blood (not recorded which). The chain has TRBV29-1 and TRBJ2-1; a possible D gene is TRBD1 (5 bases). The CDR3 DNA sequence: TGCAGCGTTTTTCGACAGAACAATGAGCAGTTCTTC. The encoded protein is CSVFRQNNEQFF.